The sample holds one count of the clone carrying this T cell receptor (beta chain). TCRdb keeps only in-frame clones here, not all; method: immunoSEQ multiplex PCR. Here the sample spans approximately 57,000 clones, about 80% being singletons. This sample is drawn from a study of radiotherapy plus CTLA-4 blockade in lung cancer. Germline CDR1 is SGHAT and CDR2 is FQNNGV. The CDR3 covers 16 residues. V was cut by 0 bases and J by 6 bases, with 15 bases left in between. This clonotype was obtained from a human donor with non-small cell lung cancer whose response to radiotherapy plus ipilimumab could not be evaluated. Material: peripheral blood, obtained from a patient treated with radiotherapy plus ipilimumab. The chain combines TRBV11-2 with TRBJ2-1; TRBD1 might be the D (6 bases). CDR3 amino acids: CASSLEAGAVGNEQFF. For the CDR3, the DNA is TGTGCCAGCAGCTTAGAAGCAGGGGCTGTTGGCAATGAGCAGTTCTTC. Supplemented by reference TRBV11-2 and TRBJ2-1, the full variable domain reads EAGVAQSPRYKIIEKRQSVAFWCNPISGHATLYWYQQILGQGPKLLIQFQNNGVVDDSQLPKDRFSAERLKGVDSTLKIQPAKLEDSAVYLCASSLEAGAVGNEQFFGPGTRLTVL.